This TCR beta chain is drawn from a study of CD8 T cells in ankylosing spondylitis. Trimming pared 1 base from V and 2 bases from J, leaving 11 bases between. The CDR3 totals 15 residues. Germline lookup yields CDR1 SGHAT and CDR2 FQNNGV. TCRdb redid the calling of the 5' RACE reads with MiXCR, one entry per CDR3 protein. The table records around 300,000 distinct CDR3 sequences, less than 25% of them present only once. The chain is built from TRBV11-2 and TRBJ2-5, with D maybe TRBD2 (6 bases). Sequencing was performed on blood, either unsorted or a sorted T cell fraction (not recorded which). This clonotype was obtained from a female donor with ankylosing spondylitis or in good health (not recorded which). The CDR3 loop reads CASSLGGTPQETQYF. CDR3 nucleotide sequence: TGTGCCAGCAGCTTAGGCGGGACTCCTCAAGAGACCCAGTACTTC.